This paragraph reports one T cell receptor (beta chain). The CDR3 does not end in the conserved phenylalanine or tryptophan, so this is likely a read error. The DNA is left out, because the CDR3 cannot be placed on it with certainty; the CDR3 is given as TCRdb lists it. The sample belongs to a study of tumor and adjacent non-tumor tissue in lung cancer. Germline V gene sequence: CDR1 MGHRA, CDR2 YSYEKL. The CDR3 sequence runs 15 residues, both termini included. No cell sorting was done before RNA was extracted from the tissue. The normal lung tissue was taken more than 3 cm from the tumor edge. TCRbeta libraries were built with three rounds of nested PCR, modified from ARM-PCR. One entry per CDR3 protein results from TCRdb running MiXCR on the multiplex PCR reads. The table lists over 80,000 distinct CDR3 sequences, more than 80% of them singletons.

The rearrangement links TRBV4-1 to TRBJ2-1; TRBD2, the table's D call, was not compared with the DNA. The TCR sequence derives from a man in his sixties with small cell lung cancer. The specimen sequenced was distant non-tumor lung tissue. This CDR3 reads CASSPGLAGMNEHFS.